The 29 T cell receptor beta chains below all came from one sample that was sequenced in a study of molecular identifiers for immune sequencing clone quantification. TCRdb fed the PCR reads into MiXCR, producing one record per CDR3 protein. The sample consists of 300,000 to 400,000 distinct CDR3 sequences, 24% of them appearing once. Input material: naive CD8+ T cells from blood, with Jurkat cell RNA spiked in. The subset denotes: FACS-sorted CD8+CD4-CCR7+CD45RA+ naive T cells. Receptor source: a human donor in good health. Some libraries in this study had Jurkat cell RNA spiked in.

This clonotype was detected many times. The V and J genes are TRBV2 and TRBJ2-7, with a tentative D call TRBD1 (5 bases). The length of the CDR3 is 14 residues. V was clipped by 3 bases and J by 3 bases, with 12 bases between them. In germline, CDR1 is SNHLY, CDR2 FYNNEI. Here the CDR3 reads CASSDRAGHYEQYF. The CDR3 nucleotides read TGTGCCAGCAGTGATCGGGCAGGGCACTACGAGCAGTACTTC.

In this sample, this clonotype turned up many times. The chain combines TRBV5-6 with TRBJ2-7; D remains ambiguous. V lost 4 bases and J 6 bases, leaving 14 bases between the germline ends. Germline lookup yields CDR1 SGHDT and CDR2 YYEEEE. The CDR3 length is 13 residues. The CDR3 nucleotides read TGTGCCAGCAGCCCGGAAGGGTCGGCCGAGCAGTACTTC. It specifies CASSPEGSAEQYF.

This clonotype has just a few counts. The chain links TRBV6-2 or TRBV6-3 to TRBJ1-1, with D perhaps TRBD1 (5 bases). Germline V gene sequence: CDR1 MNHEY, CDR2 SVGEGT. The CDR3 has 15 amino acids. Trimming shortened V by 4 bases and J by 3 bases, and 15 bases separated the two germline ends. The chain's CDR3 is CASSFARGVDTEAFF. CDR3 coding DNA: TGTGCCAGCAGTTTTGCCAGAGGGGTGGACACTGAAGCTTTCTTT.

A few counts support this clonotype. J is TRBJ2-5 and V is TRBV12-3 or TRBV12-4, with TRBD1 matching over 10 bases. The CDR3 loop spans 16 amino acids. The junction had 8 bases not matched to a gene; V was cut back by 5 bases and J by 2 bases. The CDR3 region is CASSPPGQGLQETQYF. The CDR3 region has the DNA TGTGCCAGCAGTCCACCGGGACAGGGGCTACAAGAGACCCAGTACTTC.

This clonotype was picked up many times. The chain couples TRBV6-2 or TRBV6-3 to TRBJ1-5; D uncertain. The CDR3 is made up of 14 amino acids. V lost 0 bases to trimming and J lost 5 bases, with 8 bases between them. Per the germline V gene, CDR1 is MNHEY and CDR2 is SVGEGT. Here the CDR3 reads CASSYSGMDQPQHF. Written as DNA, the CDR3 is TGTGCCAGCAGTTACTCAGGAATGGATCAGCCCCAGCATTTT.

In this sample, this clonotype turned up a few times. The gene calls are TRBV27 and TRBJ1-6; 7 bases align to TRBD1. Trimming at V came to 2 bases and at J to 9 bases, leaving 4 bases not matched to a gene. Germline V gives CDR1 MNHEY, CDR2 SMNVEV (reference sequence). The CDR3 has 14 residues. CDR3 coding DNA: TGTGCCAGCAGTTTACAGGGGGTTGGTTCACCCCTCCACTTT. This gives the protein CASSLQGVGSPLHF.

On this clonotype: The germline gene is not matched at one end of the junction; a read error may be the cause. This chain uses TRBV19 with TRBJ2-2; 7 bases align to TRBD1. Germline CDR1 is LNHDA and CDR2 is SQIVND (reference sequence). The CDR3 consists of 16 residues. In DNA, the CDR3 is TGTGCCAGTAGTACCAGGGGGAGAGTCAACACCGGGGAGCTGGTTTTT. It specifies CASSTRGRVNTGELVF.

To note about this clonotype: This may arise from a read error, as a much more abundant clone is one base away. The V call is TRBV29-1, the J call TRBJ1-1; D gene ambiguous. Germline CDR1 and CDR2: SQVTM and ANQGSEA. This CDR3 region has 11 residues. The CDR3 spells CSVHWNTEALF. DNA for the CDR3: TGCAGCGTTCACTGGAACACTGAAGCTCTCTTT.

This clonotype occurred a few times. The rearrangement uses TRBV12-3 or TRBV12-4 and TRBJ2-7; maybe TRBD1 (6 bases). The CDR3 has 13 amino acids. The V end lost 5 bases, the J end lost 7 bases, and 15 bases lay between the germline ends. The CDR3: CASSPGTGKEQYF. For the CDR3, the DNA is TGTGCCAGCAGTCCCGGTACAGGGAAGGAGCAGTACTTC.

The chain employs TRBV10-2 and TRBJ2-3, with TRBD2 matching 8 bases. This CDR3 comprises 16 residues. Losses at the gene ends were 3 bases for V and 0 bases for J; bases not matched to a gene: 5. The germline CDR1 and CDR2 sequences are WSHSY and SAAADI. In DNA form, the CDR3 reads TGCGCCAGCAGTGATTGGCGGGGGGCTAGCACAGATACGCAGTATTTT. This translates into CASSDWRGASTDTQYF.

J is TRBJ2-3 and V is TRBV11-2; D is undetermined. This CDR3 contains 15 residues. V lost 3 bases to trimming and J lost 0 bases, with 10 bases between them. Germline V gene data show CDR1 as SGHAT and CDR2 as FQNNGV. The CDR3 coding sequence is TGTGCCAGCAGCTTTCGGAGTTTCAGCACAGATACGCAGTATTTT. This translates into CASSFRSFSTDTQYF.

This clonotype was counted ten times or more. The chain has TRBV7-9 and TRBJ1-1; D might be TRBD1 (5 bases). V was cut by 4 bases and J by 0 bases, with 9 bases left in between. The CDR3 totals 14 residues. The germline CDR1 and CDR2 sequences are SEHNR and FQNEAQ (reference sequence). CDR3 nucleotide sequence: TGTGCCAGCAGCTCGACAGTGATGAACACTGAAGCTTTCTTT. Protein: CASSSTVMNTEAFF.

As concerns this clonotype: This may be a read error, as it is one base from a much larger clone. V gene TRBV4-3 combines with J gene TRBJ1-5; D is undetermined. The V gene's germline CDR1 is LGHNA and CDR2 YSLEER. V lost 0 bases to trimming and J lost 7 bases, with 13 bases between them. The CDR3 has 15 residues. CDR3 region: CASSQDRTTKQPQHF. The CDR3, as DNA: TGCGCCAGCAGCCAAGACAGAACCACAAAACAGCCCCAGCATTTT.

This clonotype was counted a few times. The chain joins TRBV27 to TRBJ2-5; 11 bases match TRBD2. The germline gives CDR1 MNHEY, CDR2 SMNVEV (reference sequence). The CDR3 extends over 16 amino acids. With 5 bases clipped from V and 5 bases from J, the junction kept 10 bases outside the gene matches. CDR3 loop: CASSAGTSGIWETQYF. In nucleotides, the CDR3 is TGTGCCAGCAGTGCCGGGACTAGCGGAATATGGGAGACCCAGTACTTC.

As to this clonotype: An end of the junction does not agree with germline; a read error may underlie this. The genes are TRBV7-6 and TRBJ2-7; 7 nucleotides agree with TRBD1. Germline-derived CDR1 and CDR2 are SGHVS and FNYEAQ. The CDR3 totals 15 residues. CDR3 amino acids: CASSLGTGLGYEQHF. The CDR3 DNA reads as TGTGCCAGCAGCTTAGGGACAGGACTCGGGTACGAGCAGCACTTC. The complete variable domain, with remaining parts taken from reference TRBV7-6 and TRBJ2-7, reads GAGVSQSPRYKVTKRGQDVALRCDPISGHVSLYWYRQALGQGPEFLTYFNYEAQQDKSGLPNDRFSAERPEGSISTLTIQRTEQRDSAMYRCASSLGTGLGYEQHFGPGTRLTVT.

This clonotype has just a few counts. The chain couples TRBV13 to TRBJ2-3; 12 bases are shared with TRBD2. The CDR3 spans 19 residues. V was clipped by 6 bases and J by 0 bases; unmatched bases: 13. The germline V gene has CDR1 PRHDT and CDR2 FYEKMQ (reference sequence). The CDR3 coding sequence is TGTGCCAGCAGTGAAAAACTAGCGGGGGGCCATACTAGCACAGATACGCAGTATTTT. Protein sequence: CASSEKLAGGHTSTDTQYF.

The rearrangement links TRBV2 to TRBJ2-4, with 10 bases fitting TRBD1. Per germline, CDR1 SNHLY and CDR2 FYNNEI. The CDR3 runs 13 residues. V shed 6 bases and J 7 bases; nucleotides not matched to a gene: 3. CDR3: CASRGTGENIQYF. For the CDR3, the DNA is TGTGCCAGCAGAGGGACAGGGGAGAACATTCAGTACTTC.

In its sample, this clonotype was seen a few times. V and J are TRBV2 and TRBJ1-2; 9 positions match TRBD1. The CDR3 consists of 16 residues. Germline V CDR1 and CDR2: SNHLY, FYNNEI. Losses at the gene ends were 5 bases for V and 1 base for J; bases not matched to a gene: 8. The CDR3 DNA follows: TGTGCCAGCAGTTGGGACAGGGCAAACTTTAACTATGGCTACACCTTC. Its protein product is CASSWDRANFNYGYTF.

Concerning this clonotype itself: Sequence at one end of the junction differs from germline and may be a read error. The chain recombines TRBV7-9 with TRBJ1-1, with 12 bases aligning to TRBD1. Looked up from germline, CDR1 is SEHNR and CDR2 is FQNEAQ (reference sequence). The CDR3 runs to 13 residues. This CDR3 is CATGTGGNTVAFF. As DNA, the CDR3 is TGTGCCACCGGGACAGGGGGCAACACTGTAGCTTTCTTT.

Written as DNA, the CDR3 is TGTGCCTGGACTAGCGGGATTGCCGGGGAGCTGTTTTTT. It translates to CAWTSGIAGELFF. The J gene is TRBJ2-2, the V gene TRBV30; 9 nucleotides agree with TRBD2. The CDR3 consists of 13 residues. J gave up 6 bases and V 4 bases, and 3 bases lay outside the gene matches. Germline-derived CDR1 and CDR2 are GTSNPN and SVGIG (reference sequence).

Concerning this clonotype: This likely comes from a read error, as the CDR3 has no conserved phenylalanine or tryptophan at its end. The V call is TRBV4-3, the J call TRBJ1-5; D is uncertain. The CDR3 covers 14 residues. The V gene's germline CDR1 is LGHNA and CDR2 YSLEER. V lost 1 base to trimming and J lost 7 bases, with 11 bases between them. CDR3 DNA sequence: TGCGCCAGCAGCCAAGCTCTCGACCCCCAGCCCCAGCATCTT. Protein product: CASSQALDPQPQHL.

In the case of this clonotype: At one of its ends the junction is not consistent with the germline gene, which may arise from a read error. The chain recombines TRBV4-3 with TRBJ2-3; 8 nucleotides align to TRBD2. Germline V gene data show CDR1 as LGHNA and CDR2 as YSLEER. This CDR3 has 15 residues. The CDR3 loop reads CASSQSGGRTDRQYF. CDR3 nucleotides: TGCGCCAGCAGCCAAAGCGGGGGTAGGACAGATAGGCAGTATTTT.

V usage is TRBV4-1 and J usage is TRBJ2-3, with D perhaps given as TRBD1 or TRBD2 (6 bases each). V was trimmed by 0 bases and J by 1 base, leaving 11 bases between them. Germline CDR1 is MGHRA and CDR2 is YSYEKL. CDR3 length: 16 amino acids. The CDR3 sequence: CASSQEWGAGTDTQYF. The CDR3 DNA sequence: TGCGCCAGCAGCCAAGAATGGGGGGCCGGCACAGATACGCAGTATTTT.

This clonotype was found many times. The CDR3, as DNA: TGTGCCAGCAGCTTTTCGGGGCGCACCGGAGATACGCAGTATTTT. It translates to CASSFSGRTGDTQYF. The chain carries TRBV5-6 and TRBJ2-3, with D perhaps assigned TRBD1 or TRBD2 (5 bases each). Germline V CDR1 and CDR2: SGHDT, YYEEEE. Trimming cost V 2 bases and J 5 bases, with 15 bases left between them. CDR3 length equals 15 residues.

This clonotype appeared a few times. This chain connects TRBV7-6 to TRBJ2-1, with a tentative D call TRBD1 (5 bases). Germline V CDR1 and CDR2: SGHVS, FNYEAQ. V was pared by 1 base and J by 8 bases, with 18 bases between. This CDR3 contains 16 residues. In DNA, the CDR3 is TGTGCCAGCAGCTTAGTGGGGTGGTGGGGCGCGGATGAGCAGTTCTTC. Translated: CASSLVGWWGADEQFF.

Regarding this clonotype: A read error may explain this, as a much larger clone is one base away. As the CDR3 is not closed by the conserved phenylalanine or tryptophan, this likely results from a read error. The chain joins TRBV20-1 to TRBJ2-7; weak D call: TRBD2 (6 bases). Germline V gives CDR1 DFQATT, CDR2 SNEGSKA (reference sequence). The CDR3 extends over 14 amino acids. Between the trimmed V and J ends, which lost 6 bases and 1 base, there was a span of 16 bases. CDR3 DNA: TGCAGTGCCCCGGTAATCGGGGGTTCCTACGAGCAGTACTCC. It codes for CSAPVIGGSYEQYS.

As regards this clonotype: This may be a read error, as it is one base from a much larger clone. The CDR3 DNA is TGTGCCACCGGGACTAGCGGGATTGACATTCAGTACTTC. This encodes CATGTSGIDIQYF. This chain uses TRBV15 with TRBJ2-4; 13 bases line up with TRBD2. Looked up from germline, CDR1 is LNHNV and CDR2 is YYDKDF (reference sequence). The CDR3 runs to 13 residues. V trimming: 8 bases; J trimming: 8 bases; junction bases outside the gene matches: 3.

This clonotype was observed a few times. This chain uses TRBV30 with TRBJ1-1; D perhaps matches TRBD1 (6 bases). The CDR3 has 12 amino acids. Per the germline V gene, CDR1 is GTSNPN and CDR2 is SVGIG (reference sequence). Trimming left V 8 bases short and J 1 base short, with 11 bases between. CDR3 sequence reads: CAGGRANTEAFF. CDR3 DNA: TGTGCCGGGGGCAGGGCGAACACTGAAGCTTTCTTT.

This sequence joins TRBV28 and TRBJ2-5; TRBD2 might be the D (6 bases). Germline CDR1 reads MDHEN; CDR2 reads SYDVKM. This CDR3 spans 15 amino acids. Trimming stripped 4 bases from V and 5 bases from J, with 17 bases between. CDR3 amino acids: CASSSRVGGSETQYF. The CDR3 DNA reads as TGTGCCAGCAGTTCCCGGGTAGGAGGGTCGGAGACCCAGTACTTC.